What follows are 8 T cell receptor beta chains derived from one specimen sequenced in a study of blood T cell repertoires in COVID-19. Method: immunoSEQ multiplex PCR; TCRdb's copy keeps in-frame clones and lacks some. This sample carries about 140,000 clones, 76% of them seen once, and the ten largest clones take 4.5%. Sequences were obtained from peripheral blood. Every receptor here comes from a woman of 80 years or more with active or convalescent COVID-19.

The CDR3 region has the DNA TGTGCCAGCAGTTTCACCGGGACAGGGTTTCCCAATGAGCAGTTCTTC. It translates to CASSFTGTGFPNEQFF. The chain employs TRBV27 and TRBJ2-1; 9 nucleotides agree with TRBD1. The CDR3 sequence is 16 residues long. CDR1 and CDR2 (germline): MNHEY, SMNVEV (reference sequence). The J segment lost 6 bases and the V segment lost 3 bases, leaving 9 bases of the junction unmatched.

This chain links TRBV15 with TRBJ2-2, with D possibly TRBD2 on 6 matching bases. Germline-derived CDR1 and CDR2 are LNHNV and YYDKDF (reference sequence). The CDR3 has 16 amino acids. Trimming removed 3 bases at V and 1 base at J, with 12 bases between. The CDR3 nucleotides are TGTGCCACCAGCAGGCTGGGACTCCGGAACACCGGGGAGCTGTTTTTT. This encodes CATSRLGLRNTGELFF.

V is TRBV7-9 and J is TRBJ1-2; 7 nucleotides agree with TRBD1. CDR1 SEHNR and CDR2 FQNEAQ come from the germline V gene (reference sequence). The CDR3 length is 12 residues. V was pared by 5 bases and J by 6 bases, with 3 bases of the junction left unmatched. CDR3 in amino acids: CASSRDRDGYTF. CDR3 sequence (DNA): TGTGCCAGCAGCCGTGACAGGGATGGCTACACCTTC.

V gene TRBV5-1 combines with J gene TRBJ2-7; TRBD1 matches 7 bases. The length of the CDR3 is 14 residues. J was trimmed by 5 bases and V by 1 base; bases with no gene match: 6. Germline lookup yields CDR1 SGHRS and CDR2 YFSETQ. The CDR3 bases are TGCGCCAGCAGCTTGTCACAGGGGTCACACGAGCAGTACTTC. It translates to CASSLSQGSHEQYF.

V usage is TRBV5-1 and J usage is TRBJ2-1, with 14 bases lining up with TRBD2. Trimming at V came to 7 bases and at J to 0 bases, leaving 15 bases not matched to a gene. The CDR3 extends over 20 amino acids. Germline V gives CDR1 SGHRS, CDR2 YFSETQ. CDR3 sequence reads: CASRHIGLAGGRSSYNEQFF. The CDR3 DNA sequence: TGCGCCAGCCGTCATATCGGACTAGCGGGGGGCCGAAGCTCCTACAATGAGCAGTTCTTC.

This clone was counted between two and nine times. This sequence joins TRBV5-1 and TRBJ1-1; tentative D call: TRBD1 (5 bases). This CDR3 is 15 amino acids long. The germline CDR1 and CDR2 sequences are SGHRS and YFSETQ. Trimming stripped 4 bases from V and 2 bases from J, with 15 bases between. Written as DNA, the CDR3 is TGCGCCAGCAGCGACTCGGGACTTTCAAACACTGAAGCTTTCTTT. Translated, it gives CASSDSGLSNTEAFF.

The chain uses TRBV19 and TRBJ1-6, with 7 nucleotides matching TRBD1. V was clipped by 3 bases and J by 14 bases; unmatched bases: 10. Germline-derived CDR1 and CDR2 are LNHDA and SQIVND (reference sequence). The CDR3 runs 14 residues. CDR3 sequence (DNA): TGTGCCAGTAGTATTGGGGGACAGTTCGTATCCCTCCACTTT. This translates into CASSIGGQFVSLHF.

The V call is TRBV6-5, the J call TRBJ2-1; D might be TRBD2 (6 bases). There are 15 residues in the CDR3. The V end was cut by 6 bases, the J end by 4 bases, with 16 bases between. Germline values: CDR1 MNHEY, CDR2 SVGAGI. CDR3 amino acids: CASRWEARLYNEQFF. Written as DNA, the CDR3 is TGTGCCAGCAGGTGGGAGGCGCGGCTTTACAATGAGCAGTTCTTC.